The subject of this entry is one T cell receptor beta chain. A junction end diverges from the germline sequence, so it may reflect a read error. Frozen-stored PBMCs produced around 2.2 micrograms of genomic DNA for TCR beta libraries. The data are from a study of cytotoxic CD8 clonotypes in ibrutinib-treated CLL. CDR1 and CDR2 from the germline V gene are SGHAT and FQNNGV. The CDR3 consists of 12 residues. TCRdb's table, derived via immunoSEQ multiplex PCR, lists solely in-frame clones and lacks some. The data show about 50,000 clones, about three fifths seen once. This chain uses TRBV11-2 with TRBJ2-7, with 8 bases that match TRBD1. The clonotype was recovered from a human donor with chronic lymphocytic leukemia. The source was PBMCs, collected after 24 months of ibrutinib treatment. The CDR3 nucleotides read TGTGCCAGCAGCGACCGGGACAGGTCCCTTTTTTTT. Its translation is CASSDRDRSLFF.